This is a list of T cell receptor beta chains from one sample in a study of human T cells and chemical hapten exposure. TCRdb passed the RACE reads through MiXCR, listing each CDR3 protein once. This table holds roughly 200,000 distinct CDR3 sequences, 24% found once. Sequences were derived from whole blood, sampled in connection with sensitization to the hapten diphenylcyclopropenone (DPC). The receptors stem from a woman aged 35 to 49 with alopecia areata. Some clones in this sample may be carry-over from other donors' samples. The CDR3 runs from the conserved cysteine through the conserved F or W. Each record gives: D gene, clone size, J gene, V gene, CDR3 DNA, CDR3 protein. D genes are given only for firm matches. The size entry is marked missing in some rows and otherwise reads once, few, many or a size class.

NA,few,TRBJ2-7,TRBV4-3,TGCGCCAGCAGCCAAGATCTGGGCGTCGACGCCGAGCAGTACTTC,CASSQDLGVDAEQYF
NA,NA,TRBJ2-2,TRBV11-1,TGTGCCAGCAGCCCCGGGGGGCCCGGGGAGCTGTTTTTT,CASSPGGPGELFF
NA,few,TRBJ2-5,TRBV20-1,TGCAGTGCTAGCCCGTTAGCGGCGATACTACAAGAGACCCAGTACTTC,CSASPLAAILQETQYF
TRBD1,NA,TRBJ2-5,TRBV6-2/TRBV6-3,TGTGCCAGCAGTACCACGGGGACAGCGACCCAAGAGACCCAGTACTTC,CASSTTGTATQETQYF
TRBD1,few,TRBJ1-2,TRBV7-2,TGTGCCAGCAGCCGGGGACAGGGGGCTGGCTACACCTTC,CASSRGQGAGYTF
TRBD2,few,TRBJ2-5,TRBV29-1,TGCAGCGCCTCCCGGACTAGCGGACAAGAGACCCAGTACTTC,CSASRTSGQETQYF
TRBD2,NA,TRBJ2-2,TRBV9,TGTGCCAGCAGCCCCGGGACTATCGGGGAGCTGTTTTTT,CASSPGTIGELFF
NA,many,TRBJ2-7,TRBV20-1,TGCAGCGCTAGCAGGGGGGAAAACGAGCAGTACTTC,CSASRGENEQYF
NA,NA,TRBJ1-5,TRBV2,TGTGCCAGCAGGGTGACGGGGGTGGATCAGCCCCAGCATTTT,CASRVTGVDQPQHF
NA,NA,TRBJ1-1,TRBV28,TGTGCCAGCAGTTTATATCAGGGCCTCCCTGAAGCTTTCTTT,CASSLYQGLPEAFF
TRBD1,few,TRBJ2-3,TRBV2,TGTGCCAGCAGGGACAGGGGGCATAGCACAGATACGCAGTATTTT,CASRDRGHSTDTQYF
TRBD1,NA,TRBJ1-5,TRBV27,TGTGCCAGCAGCCCCGGACAGGGTGGAGGGAGCAATCAGCCCCAGCATTTT,CASSPGQGGGSNQPQHF
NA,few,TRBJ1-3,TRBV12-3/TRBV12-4,TGTGCCAGCAGCTCTCGGGACGCATCCTCCGGAAACACCATATATTTT,CASSSRDASSGNTIYF